Presented here are 11 T cell receptor beta chains from one specimen sequenced in a study of shared clonotypes between healthy human individuals. Data came from immunoSEQ multiplex PCR; TCRdb stores just in-frame clones and leaves some out. The data contain some 2,500,000 clones, approximately 94% of them singletons. The source material was naive CD4+ T cells from PBMCs. Specified subset: CD45RA+ positively selected. These receptors all stem from a man between 18 and 35 years old in good health. Some clones in this sample may be carry-over from other donors' samples.

In the case of this clone: Other DNA sequences in this specimen translate into the identical CDR3. This rearrangement joins TRBV5-1 to TRBJ2-1; TRBD2 aligns across 11 bases. The germline CDR1 and CDR2 sequences are SGHRS and YFSETQ. With 4 bases clipped from V and 8 bases from J, the junction kept 8 bases outside the gene matches. This CDR3 contains 15 residues. The CDR3 here is CASSPTSGSGDEQFF. The CDR3 DNA reads TGCGCCAGCAGCCCAACTAGCGGGAGTGGGGATGAGCAGTTCTTC.

V usage is TRBV11-2 and J usage is TRBJ2-3; unclear D gene. The CDR3 runs to 15 residues. Germline V CDR1 and CDR2: SGHAT, FQNNGV. V dropped 1 base and J dropped 3 bases, with 11 bases sitting between them. For the CDR3, the DNA is TGTGCCAGCAGCTTAGGGCCCCACTGGACAGATACGCAGTATTTT. As protein: CASSLGPHWTDTQYF.

This chain connects TRBV27 to TRBJ2-7; TRBD1 matches at 9 bases. V was clipped by 5 bases and J by 4 bases; unmatched bases: 9. Germline values: CDR1 MNHEY, CDR2 SMNVEV (reference sequence). The CDR3 is 15 residues long. CDR3 loop: CASSDPGTGRYEQYF. As DNA, the CDR3 is TGTGCCAGCAGTGACCCCGGGACAGGGAGATACGAGCAGTACTTC.

Regarding this clone: The same CDR3 is also encoded by other DNA sequences in this sample. The chain joins TRBV7-8 to TRBJ2-5; TRBD1 might be the D (6 bases). V was shortened by 1 base and J by 1 base, with 7 bases between the two germline ends. Looked up from germline, CDR1 is SGHVS and CDR2 is FQNEAQ. The CDR3 has 14 amino acids. In nucleotides, the CDR3 is TGTGCCAGCAGCTTAGGCAGGGGCCAAGAGACCCAGTACTTC. Translating it yields CASSLGRGQETQYF.

The chain uses TRBV21-1 and TRBJ2-1; TRBD2, the D gene given by the table, was not confirmed from the DNA. TRBV21-1 is marked as a pseudogene. The CDR3 extends over 20 amino acids. The chain's CDR3 is CASSKVNSGRPLGPYNEQFF. CDR3 DNA: TGTGCCAGCAGCAAAGTTAATAGCGGGAGGCCTTTAGGACCCTACAATGAGCAGTTCTTC.

This clone appeared a single time. This chain links TRBV4-3 with TRBJ2-3; the D gene is possibly TRBD1 (6 bases). Germline CDR1 and CDR2: LGHNA and YSLEER. The CDR3 runs to 15 residues. V was clipped by 2 bases and J by 3 bases, with 12 bases between them. The CDR3 loop is CASSQQQGRTDTQYF. The CDR3 DNA follows: TGCGCCAGCAGCCAACAACAGGGACGGACAGATACGCAGTATTTT.

J is TRBJ1-1 and V is TRBV7-9; no firm D call. This CDR3 comprises 15 residues. With 1 base removed from V and 0 bases from J, the gap between germline ends came to 9 bases. CDR1 is SEHNR, CDR2 FQNEAQ, per germline (reference sequence). The CDR3 sequence is CASSLGAAMNTEAFF. In nucleotides, the CDR3 is TGTGCCAGCAGCTTAGGGGCAGCTATGAACACTGAAGCTTTCTTT.

The chain couples TRBV4-3 to TRBJ2-3, with D possibly matching TRBD1 (5 bases). Per germline, CDR1 LGHNA and CDR2 YSLEER. The length of the CDR3 is 18 residues. The germline V and J ends were trimmed by 0 bases and 0 bases, with 16 bases remaining between them. The CDR3 region is CASSQDSSTASSTDTQYF. Written as DNA, the CDR3 is TGCGCCAGCAGCCAAGATTCGTCGACAGCTTCTAGCACAGATACGCAGTATTTT.

This clone was recorded only once. V usage is TRBV6-5 and J usage is TRBJ1-1; D remains unclear. With 6 bases removed from V and 1 base from J, the gap between germline ends came to 9 bases. The CDR3 consists of 13 residues. Germline V gene data show CDR1 as MNHEY and CDR2 as SVGAGI. CDR3 sequence: CASRARANTEAFF. CDR3 DNA sequence: TGTGCCAGCAGGGCAAGGGCGAACACTGAAGCTTTCTTT.

The chain recombines TRBV5-1 with TRBJ2-7; D may match TRBD1 or TRBD2 (5 bases each). The CDR3 totals 15 residues. Trimming cost V 3 bases and J 0 bases, with 13 bases left between them. CDR1 and CDR2 (germline): SGHRS, YFSETQ. The CDR3 region has the DNA TGCGCCAGCAGCTCCGTCCCAGGGAGCTCCTACGAGCAGTACTTC. Translation gives CASSSVPGSSYEQYF.

With regard to this clone: Germline and junction disagree at one end, which may indicate a read error. J is TRBJ2-1 and V is TRBV6-5; tentative D call: TRBD2 (6 bases). CDR1 and CDR2 from the germline V gene are MNHEY and SVGAGI. This CDR3 comprises 15 residues. CDR3 in amino acids: CASSYRESSYNGQFF. The DNA for the CDR3 is TGTGCCAGCAGTTATCGGGAGAGCTCCTACAATGGGCAGTTCTTC.